This entry concerns a single T cell receptor (beta chain). The sample is drawn from a study of molecular identifiers for immune sequencing clone quantification. TCRdb used MiXCR to reprocess the PCR reads, holding one entry per CDR3 protein. The table has about 640,000 distinct CDR3 sequences, 15% to 20% seen once. It was from roughly 21,000 to 960,000 sorted cells, with 10%, 30% or 50% RNA, that naive CD8 libraries came. Naive CD8 T cells underwent sorting with the CD8+CD4-CCR7+CD45RA+ definition. The CDR3 has 18 residues. Germline-derived CDR1 and CDR2 are MNHEY and SMNVEV (reference sequence). V shed 6 bases and J shed 2 bases, with 25 bases lying between them.

Material: naive CD8+ T cells from blood, with Jurkat cell RNA spiked in. Indicated subset: FACS-sorted CD8+CD4-CCR7+CD45RA+ naive T cells. The chain recombines TRBV27 with TRBJ1-1; D uncertain. This clonotype was obtained from a human donor in good health. Some libraries in this study had Jurkat cell RNA spiked in. CDR3 bases: TGTGCCAGCAGAGAAACCCCACGCGGCCTTACTGGAAACACTGAAGCTTTCTTT. Protein: CASRETPRGLTGNTEAFF.